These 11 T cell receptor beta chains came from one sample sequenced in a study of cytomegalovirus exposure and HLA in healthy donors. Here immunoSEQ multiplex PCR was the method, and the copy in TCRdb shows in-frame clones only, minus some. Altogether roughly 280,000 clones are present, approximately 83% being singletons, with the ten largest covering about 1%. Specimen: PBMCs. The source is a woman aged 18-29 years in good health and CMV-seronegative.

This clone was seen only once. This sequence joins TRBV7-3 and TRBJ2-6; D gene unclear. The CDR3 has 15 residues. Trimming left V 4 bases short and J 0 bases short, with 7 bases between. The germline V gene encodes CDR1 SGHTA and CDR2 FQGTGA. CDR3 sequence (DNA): TGTGCCAGCAGCTCCGGTCCCTCTGGGGCCAACGTCCTGACTTTC. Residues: CASSSGPSGANVLTF.

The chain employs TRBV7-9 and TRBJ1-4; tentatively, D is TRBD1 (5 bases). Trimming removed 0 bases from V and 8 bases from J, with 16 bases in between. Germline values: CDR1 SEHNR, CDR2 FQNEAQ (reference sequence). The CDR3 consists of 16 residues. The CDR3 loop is CASSLARSGEREKLFF. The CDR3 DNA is TGTGCCAGCAGCTTAGCGAGATCGGGGGAAAGGGAAAAACTGTTTTTT.

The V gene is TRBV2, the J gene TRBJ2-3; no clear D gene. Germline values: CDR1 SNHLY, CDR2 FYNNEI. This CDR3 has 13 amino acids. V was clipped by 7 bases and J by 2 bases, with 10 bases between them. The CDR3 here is CASKEPYTDTQYF. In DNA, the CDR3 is TGTGCCAGCAAGGAGCCCTACACAGATACGCAGTATTTT.

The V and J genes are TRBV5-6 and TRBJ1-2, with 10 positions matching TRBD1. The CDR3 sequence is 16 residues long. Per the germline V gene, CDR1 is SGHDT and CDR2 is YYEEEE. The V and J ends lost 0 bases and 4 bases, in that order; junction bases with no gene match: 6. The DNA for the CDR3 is TGTGCCAGCAGCTTGGCCGACAGGGGGCTCGGCTATGGCTACACCTTC. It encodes CASSLADRGLGYGYTF.

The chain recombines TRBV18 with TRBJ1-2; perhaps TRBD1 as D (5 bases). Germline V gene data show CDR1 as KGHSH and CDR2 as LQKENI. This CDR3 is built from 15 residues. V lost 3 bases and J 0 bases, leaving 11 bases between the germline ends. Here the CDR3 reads CASSPGEDTNYGYTF. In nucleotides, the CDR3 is TGTGCCAGCTCACCTGGGGAGGACACTAACTATGGCTACACCTTC.

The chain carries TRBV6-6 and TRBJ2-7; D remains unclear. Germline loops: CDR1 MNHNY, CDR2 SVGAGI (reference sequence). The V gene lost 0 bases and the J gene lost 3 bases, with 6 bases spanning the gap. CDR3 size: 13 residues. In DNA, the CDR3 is TGTGCCAGCAGTTACTCAGCCCACTACGAGCAGTACTTC. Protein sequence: CASSYSAHYEQYF.

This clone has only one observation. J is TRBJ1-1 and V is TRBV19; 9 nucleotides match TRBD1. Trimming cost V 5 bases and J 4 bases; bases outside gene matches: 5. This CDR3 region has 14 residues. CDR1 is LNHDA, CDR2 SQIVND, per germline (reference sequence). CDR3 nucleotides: TGTGCCAGTAGTTGGGGACAGGGTGGCACTGAAGCTTTCTTT. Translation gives CASSWGQGGTEAFF.

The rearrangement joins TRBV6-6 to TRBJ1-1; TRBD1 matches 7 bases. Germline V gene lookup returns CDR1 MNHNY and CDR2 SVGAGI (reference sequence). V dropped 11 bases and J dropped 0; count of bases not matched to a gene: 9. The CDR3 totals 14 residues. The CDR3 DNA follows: TGTGCCGGTGATACCGGGACAGTGAACACTGAAGCTTTCTTT. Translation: CAGDTGTVNTEAFF.

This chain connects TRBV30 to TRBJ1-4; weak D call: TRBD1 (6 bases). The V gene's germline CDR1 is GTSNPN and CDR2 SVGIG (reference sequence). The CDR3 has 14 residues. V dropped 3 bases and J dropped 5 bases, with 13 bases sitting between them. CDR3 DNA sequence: TGTGCCTGGAGGACAGGCGTCGAGAATGAAAAACTGTTTTTT. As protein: CAWRTGVENEKLFF.

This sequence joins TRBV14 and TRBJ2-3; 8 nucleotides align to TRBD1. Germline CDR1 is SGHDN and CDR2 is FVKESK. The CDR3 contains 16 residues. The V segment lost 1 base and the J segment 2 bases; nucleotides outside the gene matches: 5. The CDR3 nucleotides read TGTGCCAGCAGCCAAGCGCCAGGGGGCTACACAGATACGCAGTATTTT. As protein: CASSQAPGGYTDTQYF.

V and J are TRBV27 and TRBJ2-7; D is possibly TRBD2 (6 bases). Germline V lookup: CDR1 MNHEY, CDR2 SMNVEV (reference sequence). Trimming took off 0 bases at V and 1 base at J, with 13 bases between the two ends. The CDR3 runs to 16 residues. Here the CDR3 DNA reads TGTGCCAGCAGTTTATCGTGGGGGGACGAATCCTACGAGCAGTACTTC. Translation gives CASSLSWGDESYEQYF.